These 5 T cell receptor beta chains were sequenced from one sample in a study of T cell repertoires in cytomegalovirus infection. TCRdb analysed the reads with MiXCR anew, one entry per CDR3 protein. The sample has over 300,000 distinct CDR3 sequences, over 7.5% seen once. The sequencing input was PBMCs. The receptors were sampled from a human donor in good health (CMV status not recorded). Some clones in this sample may be carry-over from other donors' samples.

The chain couples TRBV5-1 to TRBJ2-5; perhaps TRBD2 as D (5 bases). Looked up from germline, CDR1 is SGHRS and CDR2 is YFSETQ. V was cut by 3 bases and J by 2 bases, with 8 bases left in between. The CDR3 runs 13 residues. In DNA form, the CDR3 reads TGCGCCAGCAGCTGGAGGACTCAAGAGACCCAGTACTTC. Translating it yields CASSWRTQETQYF.

This clonotype was observed a few times. The chain uses TRBV19 and TRBJ2-5; D is perhaps TRBD2 (6 bases). Trimming left V 6 bases short and J 7 bases short, with 24 bases between. There are 16 residues in the CDR3. Germline-derived CDR1 and CDR2 are LNHDA and SQIVND (reference sequence). The CDR3 sequence: CASSAGSGTASGTQYF. CDR3 sequence (DNA): TGTGCCAGTAGCGCAGGTTCCGGGACTGCATCGGGGACCCAGTACTTC.

This clonotype was observed a handful of times. V and J are TRBV7-2 and TRBJ1-2; the D is unclear. The CDR3 is 15 residues long. Germline assignment: CDR1 SGHTA and CDR2 FQGNSA. Trimming pared 1 base from V and 4 bases from J, leaving 13 bases between. This CDR3 is CASSLGADYSYGYTF. Written as DNA, the CDR3 is TGTGCCAGCAGCTTAGGGGCGGACTATTCCTATGGCTACACCTTC.

The chain recombines TRBV10-3 with TRBJ1-2, with D possibly TRBD1 on 6 matching bases. This CDR3 has 15 residues. V lost 3 bases, J lost 5 bases, and 16 bases lay in between. CDR1 and CDR2 (germline): ENHRY, SYGVKD. The CDR3 spells CAISEGVGGRYGYTF. The CDR3 DNA is TGTGCCATCAGTGAAGGTGTAGGGGGTCGATATGGCTACACCTTC.

Many counts were recorded for this clonotype. The chain is built from TRBV11-2 and TRBJ2-1, with D perhaps matching TRBD2 (5 bases). Deletions cut 0 bases from V and 2 bases from J, with 11 bases between. Per the germline V gene, CDR1 is SGHAT and CDR2 is FQNNGV. The CDR3 extends over 16 amino acids. CDR3 sequence reads: CASSLDPASTYNEQFF. The CDR3 DNA follows: TGTGCCAGCAGCTTAGATCCGGCTAGCACCTACAATGAGCAGTTCTTC.